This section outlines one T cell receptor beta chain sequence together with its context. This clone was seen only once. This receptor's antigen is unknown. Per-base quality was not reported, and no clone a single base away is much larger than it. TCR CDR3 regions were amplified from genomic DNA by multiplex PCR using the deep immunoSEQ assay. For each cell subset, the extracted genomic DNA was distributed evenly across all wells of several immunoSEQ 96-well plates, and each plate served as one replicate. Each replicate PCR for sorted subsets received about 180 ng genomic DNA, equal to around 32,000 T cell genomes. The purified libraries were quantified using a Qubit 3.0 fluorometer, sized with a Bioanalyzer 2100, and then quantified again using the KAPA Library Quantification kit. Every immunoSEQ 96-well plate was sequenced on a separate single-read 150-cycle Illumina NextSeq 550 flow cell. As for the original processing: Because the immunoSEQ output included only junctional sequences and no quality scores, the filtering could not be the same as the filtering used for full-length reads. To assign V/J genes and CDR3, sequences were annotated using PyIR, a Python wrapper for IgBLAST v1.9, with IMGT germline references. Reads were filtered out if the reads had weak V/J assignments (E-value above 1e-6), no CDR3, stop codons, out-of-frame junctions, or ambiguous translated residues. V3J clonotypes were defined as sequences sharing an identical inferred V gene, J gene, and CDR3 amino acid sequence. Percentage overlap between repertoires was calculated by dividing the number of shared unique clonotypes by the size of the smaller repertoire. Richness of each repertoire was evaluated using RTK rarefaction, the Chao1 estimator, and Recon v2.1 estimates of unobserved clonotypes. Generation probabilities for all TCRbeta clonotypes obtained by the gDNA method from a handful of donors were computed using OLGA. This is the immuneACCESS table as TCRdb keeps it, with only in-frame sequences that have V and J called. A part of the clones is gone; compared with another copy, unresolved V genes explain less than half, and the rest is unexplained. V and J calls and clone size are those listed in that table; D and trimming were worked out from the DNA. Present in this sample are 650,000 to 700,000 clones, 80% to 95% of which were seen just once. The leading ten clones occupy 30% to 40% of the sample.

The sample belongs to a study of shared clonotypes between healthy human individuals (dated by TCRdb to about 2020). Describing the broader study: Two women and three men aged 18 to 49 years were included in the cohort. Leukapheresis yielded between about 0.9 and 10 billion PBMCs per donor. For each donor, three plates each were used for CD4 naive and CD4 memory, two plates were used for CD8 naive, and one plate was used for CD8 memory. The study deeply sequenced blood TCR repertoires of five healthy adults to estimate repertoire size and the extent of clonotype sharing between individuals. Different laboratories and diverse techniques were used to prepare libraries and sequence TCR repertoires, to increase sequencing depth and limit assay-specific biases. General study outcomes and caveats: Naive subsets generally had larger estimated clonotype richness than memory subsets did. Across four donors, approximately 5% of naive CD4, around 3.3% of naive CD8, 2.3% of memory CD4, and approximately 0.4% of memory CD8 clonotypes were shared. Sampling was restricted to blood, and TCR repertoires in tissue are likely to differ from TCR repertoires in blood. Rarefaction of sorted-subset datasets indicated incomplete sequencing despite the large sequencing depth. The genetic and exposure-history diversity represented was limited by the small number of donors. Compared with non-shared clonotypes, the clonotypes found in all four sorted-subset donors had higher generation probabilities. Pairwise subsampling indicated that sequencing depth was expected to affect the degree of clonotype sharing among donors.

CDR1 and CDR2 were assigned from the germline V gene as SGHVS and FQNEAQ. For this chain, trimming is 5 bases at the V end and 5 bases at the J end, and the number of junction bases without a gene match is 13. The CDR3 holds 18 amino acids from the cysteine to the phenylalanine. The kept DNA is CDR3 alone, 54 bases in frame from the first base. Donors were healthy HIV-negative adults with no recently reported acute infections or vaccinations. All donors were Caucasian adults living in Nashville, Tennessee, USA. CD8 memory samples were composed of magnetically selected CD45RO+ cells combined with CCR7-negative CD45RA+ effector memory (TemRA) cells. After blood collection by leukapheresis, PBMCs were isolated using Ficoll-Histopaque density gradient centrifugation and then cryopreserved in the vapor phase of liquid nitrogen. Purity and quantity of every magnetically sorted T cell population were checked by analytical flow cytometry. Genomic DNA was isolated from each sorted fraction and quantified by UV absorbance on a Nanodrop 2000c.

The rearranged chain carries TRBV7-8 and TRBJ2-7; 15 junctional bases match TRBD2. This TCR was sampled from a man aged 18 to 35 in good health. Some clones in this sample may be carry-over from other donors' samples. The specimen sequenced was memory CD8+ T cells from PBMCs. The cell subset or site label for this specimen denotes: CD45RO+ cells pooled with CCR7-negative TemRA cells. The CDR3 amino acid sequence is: CASSARTSGRVVYHEQYF. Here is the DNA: TGTGCCAGCAGCGCCCGGACTAGCGGGAGGGTAGTCTACCACGAGCAGTACTTC.